This T cell receptor (beta chain) originates from a study of persistence of HIV-infected CD4 T cells. General study points: Degenerate expanded CDR3beta sequences were enriched among CMV- and Gag-responding cells. Within sorted populations, more oligoclonal TCRs accompanied more oligoclonal proviruses.

Stimulation used around 10 ug/mL lysate from CMV-infected fibroblasts. Sorted nonresponding memory CD4+ T cells were CD40L-negative, CD69-negative, CD45RO-high. Inclusion required CMV-positive serology and CD4+ counts above 400 cells/uL. The immunoSEQ assay was version 4, run in survey mode. Method: immunoSEQ multiplex PCR; TCRdb's copy keeps in-frame clones and lacks some. The sample has about 48,000 clones; 75% to 85% are singletons. As regards this clone: Its antigen is as yet unknown.

Germline assignment: CDR1 SNHLY and CDR2 FYNNEI. CDR3 length equals 13 residues. V gave up 7 bases and J gave up 7 bases, with 14 bases separating them. Here the sequenced sample was CD4+ T cells sorted from PBMCs after 18-hour stimulation, taken from a patient who received antiretroviral therapy. V usage is TRBV2 and J usage is TRBJ1-5; no clear D. This TCR was recovered from an adult man with HIV who was CMV-seropositive. Here the CDR3 DNA reads TGTGCCAGCATCAATTACCTTGGGCAGCCCCAGCATTTT. It encodes CASINYLGQPQHF.